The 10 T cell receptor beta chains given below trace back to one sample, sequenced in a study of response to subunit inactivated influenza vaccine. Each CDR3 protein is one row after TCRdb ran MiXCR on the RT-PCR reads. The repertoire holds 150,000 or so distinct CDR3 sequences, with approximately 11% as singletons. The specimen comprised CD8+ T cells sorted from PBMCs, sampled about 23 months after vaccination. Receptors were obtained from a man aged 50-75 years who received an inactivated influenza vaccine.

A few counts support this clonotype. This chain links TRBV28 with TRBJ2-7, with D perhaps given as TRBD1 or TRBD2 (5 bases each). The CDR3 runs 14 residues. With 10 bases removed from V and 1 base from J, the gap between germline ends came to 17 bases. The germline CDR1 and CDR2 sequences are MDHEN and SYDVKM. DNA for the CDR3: TGTGCCACCCGATCAGGGAGCCCATCCTACGAGCAGTACTTC. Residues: CATRSGSPSYEQYF.

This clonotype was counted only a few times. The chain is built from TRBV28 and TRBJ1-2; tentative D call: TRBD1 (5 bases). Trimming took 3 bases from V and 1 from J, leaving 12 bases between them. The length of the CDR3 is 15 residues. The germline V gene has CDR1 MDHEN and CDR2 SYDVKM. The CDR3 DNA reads TGTGCCAGCAGTTTTGACAGAGAAGTTAACTATGGCTACACCTTC. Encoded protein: CASSFDREVNYGYTF.

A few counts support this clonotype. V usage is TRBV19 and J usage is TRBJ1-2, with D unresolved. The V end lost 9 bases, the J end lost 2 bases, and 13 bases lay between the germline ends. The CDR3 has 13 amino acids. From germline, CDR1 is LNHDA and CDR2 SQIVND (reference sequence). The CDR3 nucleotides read TGTGCCAGCCAGCCCGGTGGGAACTATGGCTACACCTTC. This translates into CASQPGGNYGYTF.

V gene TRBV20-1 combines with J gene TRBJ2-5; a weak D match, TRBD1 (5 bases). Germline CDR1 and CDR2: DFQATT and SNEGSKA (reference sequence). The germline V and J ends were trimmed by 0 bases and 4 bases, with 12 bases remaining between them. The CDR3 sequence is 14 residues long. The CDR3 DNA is TGCAGTGCTAGAGATCCGGGCCAGGGAGAGACCCAGTACTTC. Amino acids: CSARDPGQGETQYF.

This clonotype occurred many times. The DNA for the CDR3 is TGTGCCAGCAGTTTCGAAGGGGGCTCTTATGATGAGCAGTTCTTC. Translated, it gives CASSFEGGSYDEQFF. The chain joins TRBV12-3 or TRBV12-4 to TRBJ2-1, with 7 bases that match TRBD1. V shed 3 bases and J 8 bases; nucleotides not matched to a gene: 10. The CDR3 is 15 amino acids.

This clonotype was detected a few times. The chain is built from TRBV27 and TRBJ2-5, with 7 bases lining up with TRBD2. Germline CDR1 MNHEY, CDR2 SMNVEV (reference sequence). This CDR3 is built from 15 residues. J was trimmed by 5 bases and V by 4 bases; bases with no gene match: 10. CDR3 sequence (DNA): TGTGCCAGCAGTTCCCAGGAGGGAGGGCTCGAGACCCAGTACTTC. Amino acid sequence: CASSSQEGGLETQYF.

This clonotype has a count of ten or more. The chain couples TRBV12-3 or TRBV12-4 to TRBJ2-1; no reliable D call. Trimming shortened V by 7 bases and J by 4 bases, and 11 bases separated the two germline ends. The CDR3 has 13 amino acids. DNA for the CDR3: TGTGCCAGCAACCCCGGGCCTTACAATGAGCAGTTCTTC. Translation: CASNPGPYNEQFF.

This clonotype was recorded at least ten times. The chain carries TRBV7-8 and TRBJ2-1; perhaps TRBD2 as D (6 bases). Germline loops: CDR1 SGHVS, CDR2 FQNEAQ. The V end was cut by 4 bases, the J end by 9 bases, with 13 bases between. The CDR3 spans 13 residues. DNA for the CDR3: TGTGCCAGCAGCTACCGACTAGTGATTGAGCAGTTCTTC. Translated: CASSYRLVIEQFF.

CDR3 loop: CASSQLPNTGELFF. The CDR3 DNA follows: TGCGCCAGCAGCCAACTACCAAACACCGGGGAGCTGTTTTTT. The chain joins TRBV4-3 to TRBJ2-2; no reliable D call. V shed 2 bases and J shed 2 bases, with 6 bases lying between them. Germline CDR1 and CDR2: LGHNA and YSLEER. There are 14 residues in the CDR3.

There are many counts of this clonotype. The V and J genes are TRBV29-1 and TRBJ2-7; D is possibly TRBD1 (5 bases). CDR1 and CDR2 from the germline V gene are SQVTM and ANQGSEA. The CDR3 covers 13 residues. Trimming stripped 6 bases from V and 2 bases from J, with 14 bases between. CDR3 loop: CSVTDSETYEQYF. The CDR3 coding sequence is TGCAGCGTCACCGACAGCGAGACCTACGAGCAGTACTTC.